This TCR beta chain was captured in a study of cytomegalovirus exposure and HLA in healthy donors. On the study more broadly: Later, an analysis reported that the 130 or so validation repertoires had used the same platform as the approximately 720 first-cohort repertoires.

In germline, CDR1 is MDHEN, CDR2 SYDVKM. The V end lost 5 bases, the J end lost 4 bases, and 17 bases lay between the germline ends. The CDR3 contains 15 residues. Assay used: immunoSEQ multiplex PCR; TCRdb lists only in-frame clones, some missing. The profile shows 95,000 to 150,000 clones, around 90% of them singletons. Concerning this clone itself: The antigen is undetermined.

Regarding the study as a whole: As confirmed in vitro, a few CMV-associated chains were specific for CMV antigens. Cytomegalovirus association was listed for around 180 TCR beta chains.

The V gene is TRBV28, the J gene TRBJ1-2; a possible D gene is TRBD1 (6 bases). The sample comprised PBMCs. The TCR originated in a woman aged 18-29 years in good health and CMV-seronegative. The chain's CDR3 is CASSLHRESGYGYTF. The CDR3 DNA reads TGTGCCAGCAGTCTACACAGGGAGTCAGGCTATGGCTACACCTTC.